The 25 T cell receptor beta chains listed next were all sequenced from one sample in a study of T cells after yellow fever vaccination. TCRdb reprocessed the 5' RACE reads with MiXCR, giving one entry per CDR3 protein. The table includes 300,000 to 350,000 distinct CDR3 sequences, under 5% detected once. This sample comprised PBMCs, obtained 5 days after the yellow fever booster vaccination. These TCRs come from a man aged 18 to 35 who received the YFV17D yellow fever vaccine.

There are a few counts of this clonotype. This sequence joins TRBV7-2 and TRBJ2-7; D uncertain. The CDR3 has 13 amino acids. Germline V gives CDR1 SGHTA, CDR2 FQGNSA. Between the trimmed V and J ends, which lost 3 bases and 1 base, there was a span of 7 bases. DNA for the CDR3: TGTGCCAGCAGCTTTGACGGTTCCTACGAGCAGTACTTC. This translates into CASSFDGSYEQYF.

This clonotype was found a few times. The chain uses TRBV12-3 or TRBV12-4 and TRBJ1-4; D is uncertain. This CDR3 is 13 amino acids long. V shed 6 bases and J shed 7 bases, with 12 bases lying between them. Here the CDR3 reads CASRAGWGEKLFF. The CDR3 DNA sequence: TGTGCCAGCAGGGCCGGATGGGGTGAAAAACTGTTTTTT.

Ten or more counts support this clonotype. This CDR3 is CASSQTSGGTNEQFF. DNA of the CDR3: TGTGCCAGCTCACAGACTAGCGGGGGGACTAATGAGCAGTTCTTC. The J gene is TRBJ2-1, the V gene TRBV18; 13 positions match TRBD2. The V and J ends lost 4 bases and 7 bases, in that order; junction bases with no gene match: 4. The CDR3 spans 15 residues. Germline V gene lookup returns CDR1 KGHSH and CDR2 LQKENI.

The V call is TRBV7-6, the J call TRBJ1-2; no definite D call. The length of the CDR3 is 14 residues. Germline CDR1 reads SGHVS; CDR2 reads FNYEAQ. Deletions cut 1 base from V and 8 bases from J, with 14 bases between. CDR3: CASSLGRRTAGYTF. CDR3 DNA: TGTGCCAGCAGCTTAGGGAGGAGGACTGCCGGCTACACCTTC.

In its sample, this clonotype was seen a few times. The CDR3 spells CASSSFSSPLHF. The CDR3 DNA follows: TGTGCCAGCAGCTCCTTCAGCTCACCCCTCCACTTT. The chain is built from TRBV6-5 and TRBJ1-6; D gene uncertain. Germline V gene sequence: CDR1 MNHEY, CDR2 SVGAGI. Trimming left V 6 bases short and J 10 bases short, with 10 bases between. The length of the CDR3 is 12 residues.

The CDR3 protein is CASSLTGGASNQPQHF. CDR3 DNA sequence: TGTGCCAGCAGCTTGACAGGGGGCGCGAGCAATCAGCCCCAGCATTTT. V usage is TRBV7-2 and J usage is TRBJ1-5, with 10 bases identical to TRBD1. This CDR3 has 16 amino acids. Trimming took 3 bases from V and 1 from J; bases not matched to a gene: 3. Germline V gives CDR1 SGHTA, CDR2 FQGNSA. Based on the CDR3 plus reference TRBV7-2 and TRBJ1-5, the full variable domain is GAGVSQSPSNKVTEKGKDVELRCDPISGHTALYWYRQSLGQGLEFLIYFQGNSAPDKSGLPSDRFSAERTGGSVSTLTIQRTQQEDSAVYLCASSLTGGASNQPQHFGDGTRLSIL.

This clonotype came up many times. This chain links TRBV4-3 with TRBJ2-7; either TRBD1 or TRBD2 may fit D (5 bases each). Germline CDR1 is LGHNA and CDR2 is YSLEER. Trimming removed 0 bases at V and 1 base at J, with 19 bases between. This CDR3 has 18 residues. The CDR3 sequence: CASSQDLITGTASYEQYF. Here the CDR3 DNA reads TGCGCCAGCAGCCAAGATTTAATTACCGGGACGGCTTCCTACGAGCAGTACTTC.

This clonotype was found a few times. A much larger clone lies one base from this, so it may be a read error. The V and J genes are TRBV7-9 and TRBJ2-1; a weak D match, TRBD2 (6 bases). The CDR3 spans 11 residues. Germline V gene lookup returns CDR1 SEHNR and CDR2 FQNEAQ (reference sequence). V lost 8 bases, J lost 7 bases, and 9 bases lay in between. The CDR3 protein is CASRGGNEQFF. CDR3 nucleotide sequence: TGTGCCAGCCGCGGAGGGAATGAGCAGTTCTTC.

This clonotype appeared a few times. The chain has TRBV7-6 and TRBJ2-4; no clear D. Between the trimmed V and J ends, which lost 5 bases and 8 bases, there was a span of 16 bases. The germline gives CDR1 SGHVS, CDR2 FNYEAQ. The CDR3 runs to 14 residues. CDR3 region: CASSLGGGNDIQYF. The CDR3 DNA follows: TGTGCCAGCAGCCTCGGTGGTGGGAACGACATTCAGTACTTC.

The chain joins TRBV6-2 or TRBV6-3 to TRBJ2-5; no firm D call. Germline V gene lookup returns CDR1 MNHEY and CDR2 SVGEGT. Trimming pared 5 bases from V and 4 bases from J, leaving 11 bases between. CDR3 size: 13 residues. This CDR3 is CASSLSRPETQYF. CDR3 DNA sequence: TGTGCCAGCAGTCTGTCACGGCCAGAGACCCAGTACTTC.

The rearrangement uses TRBV29-1 and TRBJ1-5, with a tentative D call TRBD1 (5 bases). This CDR3 has 13 residues. The germline V and J ends were trimmed by 4 bases and 6 bases, with 13 bases remaining between them. Per germline, CDR1 SQVTM and CDR2 ANQGSEA. In DNA, the CDR3 is TGCAGCGTTGCCTTCCAGGGCCGTCAGCCCCAGCATTTT. Protein sequence: CSVAFQGRQPQHF.

This clonotype occurred many times. The chain recombines TRBV7-3 with TRBJ1-5; tentatively, D is TRBD1 (5 bases). From germline, CDR1 is SGHTA and CDR2 FQGTGA. The CDR3 runs to 14 residues. V was pared by 5 bases and J by 4 bases, with 12 bases between. In DNA, the CDR3 is TGTGCCAGCAGCCCTACCGGGGGGAATCAGCCCCAGCATTTT. This encodes CASSPTGGNQPQHF.

This clonotype has only a few counts. The V gene is TRBV6-1, the J gene TRBJ2-3; D gene unclear. Per germline, CDR1 MNHNS and CDR2 SASEGT. There are 13 residues in the CDR3. V dropped 0 bases and J dropped 4 bases, with 5 bases sitting between them. The CDR3 DNA follows: TGTGCCAGCAGTGAAGCGGCAGCAGATACGCAGTATTTT. Its translation is CASSEAAADTQYF.

This clonotype was counted only a few times. The chain combines TRBV20-1 with TRBJ1-1; possibly TRBD1 for D (5 bases). V lost 0 bases and J lost 4, with 12 bases in between. This CDR3 has 14 amino acids. Germline lookup yields CDR1 DFQATT and CDR2 SNEGSKA (reference sequence). For the CDR3, the DNA is TGCAGTGCTAGAGATCAAGGGGCTCCCACTGAAGCTTTCTTT. It encodes CSARDQGAPTEAFF.

This clonotype was recorded many times. The chain links TRBV25-1 to TRBJ2-3; TRBD1 agrees at 8 bases. J lost 3 bases, V lost 4 bases, and 6 bases had no gene match. CDR3 size: 15 residues. Germline V lookup: CDR1 MGHDK, CDR2 SYGVNS. The CDR3 coding sequence is TGTGCCAGCAGTGGCGGACAGGGAAATACAGATACGCAGTATTTT. Translated: CASSGGQGNTDTQYF.

This clonotype was counted ten times or more. The V gene is TRBV7-2, the J gene TRBJ2-1; D unresolved. The germline gives CDR1 SGHTA, CDR2 FQGNSA. V was pared by 5 bases and J by 2 bases, with 10 bases between. This CDR3 comprises 14 residues. The CDR3 sequence: CASSPETTYNEQFF. The CDR3 DNA follows: TGTGCCAGCAGCCCTGAGACAACCTACAATGAGCAGTTCTTC. The whole variable domain, remainder taken from reference TRBV7-2 and TRBJ2-1, is GAGVSQSPSNKVTEKGKDVELRCDPISGHTALYWYRQSLGQGLEFLIYFQGNSAPDKSGLPSDRFSAERTGGSVSTLTIQRTQQEDSAVYLCASSPETTYNEQFFGPGTRLTVL.

The chain has TRBV6-5 and TRBJ1-2, with TRBD1 identical over 8 bases. The CDR3 contains 14 residues. Per the germline V gene, CDR1 is MNHEY and CDR2 is SVGAGI. V gave up 2 bases and J gave up 3 bases; unmatched junction bases: 2. The chain's CDR3 is CASSYGQGYYGYTF. Here the CDR3 DNA reads TGTGCCAGCAGTTACGGACAGGGTTACTATGGCTACACCTTC.

V is TRBV13 and J is TRBJ2-3, with D maybe TRBD2 (5 bases). Per the germline V gene, CDR1 is PRHDT and CDR2 is FYEKMQ (reference sequence). Trimming removed 6 bases from V and 2 bases from J, with 15 bases in between. CDR3 length: 15 residues. CDR3 in DNA: TGTGCCAGCAGTCCACTCGGAGCGGCCACAGATACGCAGTATTTT. Amino acid sequence: CASSPLGAATDTQYF.

This clonotype was observed a few times. The CDR3 protein is CASSEMTGKFPHEQYV. CDR3 bases: TGCGCCAGCAGCGAAATGACAGGGAAATTTCCCCACGAGCAGTACGTC. V is TRBV4-3 and J is TRBJ2-7; 7 bases line up with TRBD1. V shed 5 bases and J 5 bases; nucleotides not matched to a gene: 15. This CDR3 comprises 16 residues. From germline, CDR1 is LGHNA and CDR2 YSLEER.

This clonotype has a count of ten or more. This chain joins TRBV28 and TRBJ2-4; no clear D. Per the germline V gene, CDR1 is MDHEN and CDR2 is SYDVKM. V dropped 1 base and J dropped 0 bases, with 10 bases sitting between them. The CDR3 totals 16 residues. The DNA of the CDR3 is TGTGCCAGCAGTTTATTTGACTGGGGAGCCAAAAACATTCAGTACTTC. This translates into CASSLFDWGAKNIQYF.

A few counts support this clonotype. The chain is built from TRBV27 and TRBJ2-5; D not resolved. The CDR3 is 16 amino acids. V shed 7 bases and J shed 5 bases, with 23 bases lying between them. Germline values: CDR1 MNHEY, CDR2 SMNVEV (reference sequence). CDR3 protein: CASTWIGSLGLETQYF. In DNA form, the CDR3 reads TGTGCCAGCACATGGATTGGGTCGTTAGGGTTGGAGACCCAGTACTTC.

This chain connects TRBV4-2 to TRBJ1-6; 10 bases fit TRBD1. The CDR3 loop spans 16 amino acids. Germline lookup yields CDR1 LGHNA and CDR2 YNFKEQ. Trimming removed 3 bases from V and 9 bases from J; junction bases left unmatched: 8. CDR3 coding DNA: TGTGCCAGCAGCCATCTAGGACAGGGGGATGTTTCACCCCTCCACTTT. Residues: CASSHLGQGDVSPLHF.

This clonotype was counted only a few times. The rearrangement uses TRBV5-1 and TRBJ2-1, with D possibly matching TRBD1 (5 bases). Germline assignment: CDR1 SGHRS and CDR2 YFSETQ. The CDR3 consists of 12 residues. V was trimmed by 4 bases and J by 6 bases, leaving 8 bases between them. CDR3 bases: TGCGCCAGCAGCCAGGGCCCCAATGAGCAGTTCTTC. Amino acid sequence: CASSQGPNEQFF.

This clonotype was counted at least ten times. The chain employs TRBV20-1 and TRBJ2-3; 7 bases map to TRBD2. The CDR3 sequence is 14 residues long. Germline V CDR1 and CDR2: DFQATT, SNEGSKA (reference sequence). With 1 base clipped from V and 5 bases from J, the junction kept 6 bases outside the gene matches. CDR3 sequence: CSARVERGIDTQYF. The DNA of the CDR3 is TGCAGTGCTAGAGTAGAGCGGGGTATAGATACGCAGTATTTT.

This clonotype was detected only a few times. CDR3 nucleotides: TGCGCCAGCAGCCAAGATCTTAACCCGGGAATCGGTGAAAAACTGTTTTTT. The encoded protein is CASSQDLNPGIGEKLFF. The rearrangement uses TRBV4-3 and TRBJ1-4; D unresolved. The V end lost 0 bases, the J end lost 7 bases, and 18 bases lay between the germline ends. Germline V lookup: CDR1 LGHNA, CDR2 YSLEER. The CDR3 totals 17 residues.